The 23 T cell receptor beta chains reported below all come from one sample, sequenced in a study of beta chain features in type 1 diabetes. Reverse transcription of all isolated RNA meant that expressed TCRB transcripts were sequenced. Some clones are missing from TCRdb's copy, which holds only in-frame ones; the method was immunoSEQ multiplex PCR. The profile shows 250,000 to 350,000 clones, about 11% of them singletons. Material for sequencing was naive CD4+ T cells from blood. These receptors were taken from a woman aged 30 to 39 in good health.

The sample holds a few counts of this clone. CDR3 nucleotides: TGTGCCAGCAGATTAGCGGGAGACTCTGGGGCCAACGTCCTGACTTTC. Translating gives CASRLAGDSGANVLTF. The chain employs TRBV28 and TRBJ2-6, with 9 nucleotides matching TRBD2. Germline lookup yields CDR1 MDHEN and CDR2 SYDVKM. The CDR3 has 16 amino acids. With 6 bases clipped from V and 0 bases from J, the junction kept 3 bases outside the gene matches.

This clone was picked up a small number of times. The rearrangement links TRBV28 to TRBJ1-2, with D perhaps matching TRBD1 (6 bases). CDR1 MDHEN and CDR2 SYDVKM come from the germline V gene. This CDR3 contains 15 residues. The V end lost 4 bases, the J end lost 0 bases, and 12 bases lay between the germline ends. CDR3 sequence (DNA): TGTGCCAGCAGTTCCCCGGACAGTTCTAACTATGGCTACACCTTC. Translating it yields CASSSPDSSNYGYTF.

This clone has just a few counts. The chain combines TRBV6-5 with TRBJ2-1; D unresolved. Trimming took 7 bases from V and 8 from J, leaving 15 bases between them. CDR1 is MNHEY, CDR2 SVGAGI, per germline. CDR3 length equals 13 residues. Here the CDR3 reads CASTVHGSDEQFF. CDR3 in DNA: TGTGCCAGCACCGTCCACGGGTCGGATGAGCAGTTCTTC.

This clone was picked up a small number of times. The chain employs TRBV19 and TRBJ2-1; perhaps TRBD2 as D (8 bases). Deletions cut 3 bases from V and 2 bases from J, with 20 bases between. The germline gives CDR1 LNHDA, CDR2 SQIVND (reference sequence). The CDR3 has 18 amino acids. The CDR3 coding sequence is TGTGCCAGTAGTATGGAGGGGGCCAGCGGGAGTCCCTACAATGAGCAGTTCTTC. This encodes CASSMEGASGSPYNEQFF.

The gene calls are TRBV25-1 and TRBJ2-1; D is undetermined. Per germline, CDR1 MGHDK and CDR2 SYGVNS. The CDR3 totals 13 residues. Trimming removed 1 base at V and 6 bases at J, with 7 bases between. CDR3 loop: CASSEWAINEQFF. In nucleotides, the CDR3 is TGTGCCAGCAGTGAATGGGCCATCAATGAGCAGTTCTTC.

This clone occurred a few times. V is TRBV6-1 and J is TRBJ1-1; D not certain. The CDR3 runs 14 residues. Germline V gene lookup returns CDR1 MNHNS and CDR2 SASEGT. Trimming cost V 1 base and J 1 base, with 7 bases left between them. DNA for the CDR3: TGTGCCAGCAGTGAAGAGGCAGGGAACACTGAAGCTTTCTTT. Its protein is CASSEEAGNTEAFF.

This clone has only a few counts. The chain has TRBV29-1 and TRBJ2-1; the D is unclear. The germline V gene encodes CDR1 SQVTM and CDR2 ANQGSEA. The CDR3 extends over 14 amino acids. V was shortened by 4 bases and J by 2 bases, with 12 bases between the two germline ends. The CDR3 region has the DNA TGCAGCGTTGGGAGAAACTACGCCTACAATGAGCAGTTCTTC. Translation: CSVGRNYAYNEQFF.

This clone was counted between two and nine times. This rearrangement joins TRBV4-3 to TRBJ2-5; 9 nucleotides line up with TRBD1. This CDR3 is built from 15 residues. Germline values: CDR1 LGHNA, CDR2 YSLEER. The V gene end was trimmed by 1 base and the J gene end by 5 bases; junction bases not matched to a gene: 5. This CDR3 is CASSQAGTGSETQYF. In DNA, the CDR3 is TGCGCCAGCAGCCAAGCCGGGACAGGGAGCGAGACCCAGTACTTC.

There are a few counts of this clone. The chain is built from TRBV18 and TRBJ2-7; tentatively, D is TRBD1 (6 bases). The CDR3 is 15 amino acids. Trimming pared 6 bases from V and 2 bases from J, leaving 17 bases between. Germline V gene data show CDR1 as KGHSH and CDR2 as LQKENI. The CDR3 loop reads CASSERQELTYEQYF. CDR3 in DNA: TGTGCCAGCTCCGAACGACAGGAGCTCACCTACGAGCAGTACTTC. The variable domain in full, completed from reference TRBV18 and TRBJ2-7, reads NAGVMQNPRHLVRRRGQEARLRCSPMKGHSHVYWYRQLPEEGLKFMVYLQKENIIDESGMPKERFSAEFPKEGPSILRIQQVVRGDSAAYFCASSERQELTYEQYFGPGTRLTVT.

This clone was seen more than once but under ten times. The gene calls are TRBV5-1 and TRBJ2-2, with a weak D call TRBD2 (6 bases). Per the germline V gene, CDR1 is SGHRS and CDR2 is YFSETQ. V lost 0 bases and J 4 bases, leaving 10 bases between the germline ends. This CDR3 is 15 amino acids long. CDR3 coding DNA: TGCGCCAGCAGCTTGGTCGTCGGGGGCACCGGGGAGCTGTTTTTT. Translating it yields CASSLVVGGTGELFF.

The rearrangement links TRBV30 to TRBJ2-7; possibly TRBD2 for D (5 bases). The CDR3 extends over 15 amino acids. Trimming shortened V by 5 bases and J by 11 bases, and 28 bases separated the two germline ends. Germline CDR1 is GTSNPN and CDR2 is SVGIG (reference sequence). The CDR3 is CAWGRASSGLAKEYF. The CDR3 DNA reads TGTGCCTGGGGCCGAGCTAGCTCGGGTCTCGCGAAGGAGTACTTC.

Only a few counts were recorded for this clone. This chain connects TRBV27 to TRBJ2-3; 10 bases are a match to TRBD1. The CDR3 sequence is 15 residues long. The ends lost 4 bases at V and 8 bases at J; junction bases unmatched: 9. Germline V gene sequence: CDR1 MNHEY, CDR2 SMNVEV (reference sequence). CDR3 bases: TGTGCCAGCAGTTCGCCTAGGACAGGGGGGGGTACGCAGTATTTT. It encodes CASSSPRTGGGTQYF.

This clone was counted a few times. The V and J genes are TRBV29-1 and TRBJ2-7, with D unresolved. The CDR3 sequence is 11 residues long. V shed 0 bases and J shed 6 bases, with 6 bases lying between them. Germline V gene sequence: CDR1 SQVTM, CDR2 ANQGSEA. CDR3 sequence reads: CSVEDLREQYF. CDR3 nucleotide sequence: TGCAGCGTTGAAGATCTTCGCGAGCAGTACTTC.

The rearrangement links TRBV7-3 to TRBJ2-7; possibly TRBD2 for D (5 bases). The CDR3 has 15 amino acids. Germline loops: CDR1 SGHTA, CDR2 FQGTGA. The V end was cut by 4 bases, the J end by 7 bases, with 20 bases between. Here the CDR3 DNA reads TGTGCCAGCAGCTCCGATCCGGAAACTACGGGGGAGCAGTACTTC. This translates into CASSSDPETTGEQYF.

This chain links TRBV9 with TRBJ2-5, with 9 bases identical to TRBD2. The CDR3 totals 16 residues. Germline V gene sequence: CDR1 SGDLS, CDR2 YYNGEE. The V segment lost 4 bases and the J segment 9 bases; nucleotides outside the gene matches: 16. CDR3: CASSPRELAGDRAQYF. Written as DNA, the CDR3 is TGTGCCAGCAGCCCGCGGGAACTAGCGGGTGATAGGGCCCAGTACTTC.

In this sample, this clone turned up a few times. The V and J genes are TRBV9 and TRBJ2-7, with 13 bases lining up with TRBD2. V shed 2 bases, J shed 4 bases, and the junction held 3 bases outside the gene matches. Germline-derived CDR1 and CDR2 are SGDLS and YYNGEE. This CDR3 region has 15 residues. CDR3 nucleotides: TGTGCCAGCAGCGTGGGGACTAGCGGGACATACGAGCAGTACTTC. The encoded protein is CASSVGTSGTYEQYF.

This chain links TRBV18 with TRBJ2-7; TRBD1 might be the D (6 bases). Germline CDR1 KGHSH, CDR2 LQKENI. The CDR3 extends over 16 amino acids. V lost 3 bases and J lost 0, with 15 bases in between. The CDR3 bases are TGTGCCAGCTCACCGCACGACAGGCTTAGCTCCTACGAGCAGTACTTC. It yields the protein CASSPHDRLSSYEQYF.

The chain couples TRBV28 to TRBJ2-7; possible D gene TRBD1, 6 bases. Trimming pared 8 bases from V and 2 bases from J, leaving 19 bases between. The CDR3 length is 15 residues. The germline gives CDR1 MDHEN, CDR2 SYDVKM. For the CDR3, the DNA is TGTGCCAGCTCCCTGGGGGCTAGCATTACCTACGAGCAGTACTTC. Translated, it gives CASSLGASITYEQYF.

Concerning this clone itself: The junction departs from the called germline gene at one end, perhaps through a read error. CDR3 coding DNA: TGTGCTAGCAGCGCCCGACTAGGGAATGAGCAGTTCTTC. It translates to CASSARLGNEQFF. The gene calls are TRBV7-7 and TRBJ2-1; maybe TRBD2 (6 bases). The CDR3 spans 13 residues. Germline CDR1 and CDR2: SSHAT and FNYEAQ (reference sequence).

This clone appeared a few times. V gene TRBV9 combines with J gene TRBJ2-3, with 7 nucleotides matching TRBD1. The junction had 11 bases not matched to a gene; V was cut back by 0 bases and J by 4 bases. Germline CDR1 reads SGDLS; CDR2 reads YYNGEE. The CDR3 has 17 amino acids. The CDR3 nucleotides are TGTGCCAGCAGCGTAGCCCCAAGGGGGCAAGGGGCAGATACGCAGTATTTT. It translates to CASSVAPRGQGADTQYF.

CDR3 protein: CASSSGQGALYTEAFF. CDR3 sequence (DNA): TGCGCCAGCAGCTCTGGACAGGGGGCTCTCTACACTGAAGCTTTCTTT. The chain combines TRBV5-1 with TRBJ1-1; 11 bases line up with TRBD1. V lost 3 bases, J lost 3 bases, and 7 bases stayed unmatched. The length of the CDR3 is 16 residues. Per the germline V gene, CDR1 is SGHRS and CDR2 is YFSETQ.

Only a few counts were recorded for this clone. The chain has TRBV27 and TRBJ1-1, with D maybe TRBD1 (6 bases). With 4 bases removed from V and 9 bases from J, the gap between germline ends came to 9 bases. Germline V CDR1 and CDR2: MNHEY, SMNVEV (reference sequence). This CDR3 spans 11 amino acids. CDR3 region: CASSYDRKAFF. DNA for the CDR3: TGTGCCAGCAGTTACGACAGGAAAGCTTTCTTT.

This clone was seen a handful of times. The CDR3 loop reads CASSSTSGTPNEQFF. The CDR3 coding sequence is TGTGCCAGCAGCTCGACTAGCGGGACCCCCAATGAGCAGTTCTTC. The rearrangement uses TRBV7-9 and TRBJ2-1, with TRBD2 matching 11 bases. V shed 4 bases and J 6 bases; nucleotides not matched to a gene: 5. The CDR3 is 15 amino acids. Germline CDR1 SEHNR, CDR2 FQNEAQ (reference sequence).